The 13 T cell receptor beta chains in this list originate from one sample, sequenced in a study of blood T cell repertoires in COVID-19 (dated by TCRdb to the early 2020s). Library preparation used the immunoSEQ multiplex PCR assay. This is the immuneACCESS table as TCRdb keeps it, with only in-frame sequences that have V and J called. A part of the clones is gone; compared with another copy, unresolved V genes explain less than half, and the rest is unexplained. This sample holds tens of thousands of clones; roughly 80% were observed only once. Around a quarter of the sample belongs to the ten largest clones. Sequenced input: peripheral blood. Source of these receptors: a man at least 80 years old with active or convalescent COVID-19.

This clone was counted between two and nine times. CDR3 DNA: TGCGCCAGCAGTGAGTCGGGGGGCTCCTACGAGCAGTACTTC. It is translated as CASSESGGSYEQYF. V usage is TRBV10-1 and J usage is TRBJ2-7; D may be TRBD2 (6 bases). V gave up 0 bases and J gave up 0 bases, with 6 bases separating them. CDR1 and CDR2 from the germline V gene are WNHNN and SYGVQD (reference sequence). The CDR3 runs 14 residues.

V and J are TRBV9 and TRBJ2-7, with TRBD1 matching over 7 bases. This CDR3 has 16 amino acids. V dropped 4 bases and J dropped 3; count of bases not matched to a gene: 13. Germline values: CDR1 SGDLS, CDR2 YYNGEE. In DNA, the CDR3 is TGTGCCAGCAGCCAAGGGCCCCGGACAGGAGGCTACGAGCAGTACTTC. Protein product: CASSQGPRTGGYEQYF.

CDR3 sequence: CASTPPDSLGIQYF. CDR3 nucleotides: TGTGCCAGTACCCCCCCGGACAGCCTGGGCATTCAGTACTTC. The chain uses TRBV19 and TRBJ2-4; tentatively, D is TRBD1 (6 bases). This CDR3 region has 14 residues. V was cut by 7 bases and J by 9 bases, with 19 bases left in between. Germline CDR1 LNHDA, CDR2 SQIVND (reference sequence).

The rearrangement links TRBV2 to TRBJ1-4, with D possibly being TRBD1 (6 bases). In germline, CDR1 is SNHLY, CDR2 FYNNEI. CDR3 length equals 15 residues. Trimming cost V 7 bases and J 4 bases, with 16 bases left between them. The CDR3 reads CASTPDRFLNEKLFF. DNA of the CDR3: TGTGCCAGCACCCCTGACAGGTTTCTTAATGAAAAACTGTTTTTT.

This chain links TRBV25-1 with TRBJ1-4; D gene ambiguous. Germline assignment: CDR1 MGHDK and CDR2 SYGVNS. The CDR3 has 15 amino acids. V was pared by 8 bases and J by 4 bases, with 17 bases between. The CDR3 sequence is CASSVATAVNEKLFF. The DNA of the CDR3 is TGTGCCAGCTCCGTTGCAACAGCAGTTAATGAAAAACTGTTTTTT.

The chain links TRBV19 to TRBJ1-5, with 7 positions matching TRBD1. From germline, CDR1 is LNHDA and CDR2 SQIVND (reference sequence). Germline trimming cut 6 bases from V and 2 bases from J; bases unmatched to any gene: 7. This CDR3 comprises 15 residues. CDR3 region: CASSRDRDGNQPQHF. CDR3 nucleotide sequence: TGTGCCAGTAGCCGCGACAGGGACGGCAATCAGCCCCAGCATTTT.

The sample holds a few counts of this clone. The chain carries TRBV16 and TRBJ2-2; no clear D. Germline-derived CDR1 and CDR2 are KGHSY and FQNENV. CDR3 length equals 14 residues. The V gene lost 4 bases and the J gene lost 5 bases, with 11 bases spanning the gap. The CDR3 loop is CASSREITTGELFF. CDR3 coding DNA: TGTGCCAGCAGCCGAGAAATTACGACCGGGGAGCTGTTTTTT. The full variable domain, rest sourced from reference TRBV16 and TRBJ2-2, is GEEVAQTPKHLVRGEGQKAKLYCAPIKGHSYVFWYQQVLKNEFKFLISFQNENVFDETGMPKERFSAKCLPNSPCSLEIQATKLEDSAVYFCASSREITTGELFFGEGSRLTVL.

This CDR3 is CASSQEGLAPYNEQFF. CDR3 nucleotides: TGCGCCAGCAGCCAAGAGGGGCTAGCGCCTTACAATGAGCAGTTCTTC. The chain couples TRBV4-1 to TRBJ2-1; TRBD2 might be the D (6 bases). Germline CDR1 and CDR2: MGHRA and YSYEKL. Trimming left V 0 bases short and J 4 bases short, with 13 bases between. CDR3 size: 16 residues.

V is TRBV10-3 and J is TRBJ2-7; possibly TRBD1 for D (5 bases). Germline loops: CDR1 ENHRY, CDR2 SYGVKD. The V gene lost 5 bases and the J gene lost 1 base, with 9 bases spanning the gap. The CDR3 spans 13 residues. The CDR3 sequence is CAISLDSSYEQYF. CDR3 DNA sequence: TGTGCCATCAGTCTCGACAGTTCCTACGAGCAGTACTTC.

This sequence joins TRBV11-1 and TRBJ1-4; 8 positions agree with TRBD1. CDR1 SGHAT and CDR2 FQDESV come from the germline V gene (reference sequence). J lost 8 bases, V lost 0 bases, and 8 bases had no gene match. The CDR3 spans 16 residues. The CDR3 sequence: CASSLASGTGAEKLFF. Here the CDR3 DNA reads TGTGCCAGCAGCTTAGCGTCCGGGACAGGAGCCGAAAAACTGTTTTTT.

In DNA form, the CDR3 reads TGTGCCATCAGTGAGTCGCGGACAGGGTTCACCGGGGAGCTGTTTTTT. This translates into CAISESRTGFTGELFF. V and J are TRBV10-3 and TRBJ2-2; 8 positions agree with TRBD1. Germline loops: CDR1 ENHRY, CDR2 SYGVKD. This CDR3 region has 16 residues. With V trimmed by 0 bases and J by 4 bases, 4 bases remained unmatched.

The chain recombines TRBV14 with TRBJ1-6; D is undetermined. This CDR3 region has 15 residues. Trimming pared 0 bases from V and 8 bases from J, leaving 11 bases between. Germline V gene sequence: CDR1 SGHDN, CDR2 FVKESK. The CDR3 nucleotides are TGTGCCAGCAGCCAAGATAGCGGAAACCATTCACCCCTCCACTTT. It codes for CASSQDSGNHSPLHF.

This chain connects TRBV2 to TRBJ2-1, with D possibly TRBD2 on 5 matching bases. V lost 8 bases and J 2 bases, leaving 13 bases between the germline ends. The CDR3 contains 14 residues. Germline assignment: CDR1 SNHLY and CDR2 FYNNEI. The CDR3 DNA is TGTGCCAGCCGGGGAGCCCCAACCTACAATGAGCAGTTCTTC. Residues: CASRGAPTYNEQFF.